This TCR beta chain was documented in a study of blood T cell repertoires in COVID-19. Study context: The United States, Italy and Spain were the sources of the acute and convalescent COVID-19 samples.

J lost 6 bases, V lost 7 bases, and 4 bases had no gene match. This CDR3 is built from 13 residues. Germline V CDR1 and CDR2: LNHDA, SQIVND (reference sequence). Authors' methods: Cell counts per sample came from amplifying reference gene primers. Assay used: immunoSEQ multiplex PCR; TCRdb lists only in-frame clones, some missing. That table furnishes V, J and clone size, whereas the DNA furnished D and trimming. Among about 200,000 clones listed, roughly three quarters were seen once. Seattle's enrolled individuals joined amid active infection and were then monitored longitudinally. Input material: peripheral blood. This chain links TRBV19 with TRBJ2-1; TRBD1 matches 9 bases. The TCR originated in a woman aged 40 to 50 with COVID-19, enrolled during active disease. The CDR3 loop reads CASIGQGFNEQFF. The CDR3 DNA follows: TGTGCCAGTATCGGACAGGGGTTCAATGAGCAGTTCTTC.